The following is a T cell receptor (beta chain) sequence with its context. Antigen unknown. The record originates from a study of beta chain features in type 1 diabetes. Overall study findings and caveats: It was among patients, rather than healthy donors, that naive, central memory and Treg TCRB repertoires appeared more similar. Type 1 diabetes patients had fewer VDJ junction insertions and more deletions. In all four CD4+ subsets, TCRB CDR3 length was significantly, moderately reduced in type 1 diabetes.

Since all of the isolated RNA was reverse transcribed, expressed TCRB transcripts were what got sequenced. Generated by immunoSEQ multiplex PCR, the TCRdb table keeps only in-frame clones and is missing some. The table shows some 290,000 clones, with about 24% occurring only once. The authors sorted CD4+ naive, central memory, regulatory and stem cell-like memory cells via CD45RO/CCR7/CD25/CD127/CD95/CD27. There are 15 residues in the CDR3. The germline V gene has CDR1 GTSNPN and CDR2 SVGIG (reference sequence). Trimming shortened V by 0 bases and J by 2 bases, and 11 bases separated the two germline ends.

The sample taken for sequencing was naive CD4+ T cells from blood. The TCR comes from a woman aged 25 to 45 with type 1 diabetes. The chain joins TRBV30 to TRBJ1-3; D is perhaps TRBD1 (5 bases). The CDR3 DNA reads as TGTGCCTGGAGTGTGATCAGGGCTGCTGGAAACACCATATATTTT. Translated: CAWSVIRAAGNTIYF. The full variable domain, rest sourced from reference TRBV30 and TRBJ1-3, is SQTIHQWPATLVQPVGSPLSLECTVEGTSNPNLYWYRQAAGRGLQLLFYSVGIGQISSEVPQNLSASRPQDRQFILSSKKLLLSDSGFYLCAWSVIRAAGNTIYFGEGSWLTVV.